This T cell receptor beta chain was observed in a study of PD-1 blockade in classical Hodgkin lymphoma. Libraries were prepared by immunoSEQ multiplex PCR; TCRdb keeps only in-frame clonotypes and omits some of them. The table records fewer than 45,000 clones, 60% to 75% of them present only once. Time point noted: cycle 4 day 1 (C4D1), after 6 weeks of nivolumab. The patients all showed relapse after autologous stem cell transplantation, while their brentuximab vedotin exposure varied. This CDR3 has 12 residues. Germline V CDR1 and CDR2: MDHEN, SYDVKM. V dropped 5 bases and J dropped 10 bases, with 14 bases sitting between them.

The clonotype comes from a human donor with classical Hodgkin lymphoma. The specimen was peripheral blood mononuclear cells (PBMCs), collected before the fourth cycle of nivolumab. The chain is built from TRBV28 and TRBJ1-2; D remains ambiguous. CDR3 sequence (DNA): TGTGCCAGCAGTCTAGTGTCAAAGGCCTACACCTTC. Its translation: CASSLVSKAYTF.